The rows below give T cell receptor beta chains drawn from one sample of a study of neurological immune-mediated disorders. TCRdb reprocessed the 5' RACE reads via MiXCR and lists one record per CDR3 protein. Of over 25,000 distinct CDR3 sequences in the sample, around 20% were seen once. Sequenced input: PBMCs. The origin of the receptors is a woman aged 60-75 years in good health. Both conserved end residues are part of each CDR3. A D gene is named only where the DNA matches it firmly. Only part of the rows carry a size: once, few, many, or a class if the clone is expanded.

V gene	D gene	clone size	J gene	CDR3 DNA	CDR3 protein
TRBV29-1	.	many	TRBJ2-7	TGCAGCGCTAGACGGAAGGTCTACGAGCAGTACTTC	CSARRKVYEQYF
TRBV25-1	.	many	TRBJ2-7	TGTGCCAGCAGTGAGGGACGCCTTGGATCCTACGAGCAGTACTTC	CASSEGRLGSYEQYF
TRBV5-1	TRBD2	many	TRBJ2-2	TGCGCCAGCAGCTTGGAAGGACTAGCGGCGAACACCGGGGAGCTGTTTTTT	CASSLEGLAANTGELFF
TRBV28	.	medium-sized	TRBJ2-1	TGTGCCAGCAGTTTAGCGGGACTTGGACATGAGCAGTTCTTC	CASSLAGLGHEQFF
TRBV12-3/TRBV12-4	.	many	TRBJ2-1	TGTGCCAGCAGCCCCTGGCGTTTTGAGCAGTTCTTC	CASSPWRFEQFF
TRBV4-3	.	many	TRBJ2-1	TGCGCCAGCAGCCAAGAAGGGGACGGTGAGCAGTTCTTC	CASSQEGDGEQFF
TRBV5-1	.	.	TRBJ2-1	TGCGCCAGCAGCTTGGCCGATCAGGGACTTTACAATGAGCAGTTCTTC	CASSLADQGLYNEQFF
TRBV20-1	TRBD2	many	TRBJ2-7	TGCAGTGCGAAAACGGGGACTAGCGGGATCGAGCAGTACTTC	CSAKTGTSGIEQYF
TRBV5-1	.	.	TRBJ2-2	TGCGCCAGCAGCAGTAAGACAGTGCCGAACACCGGGGAACTGTTTTTT	CASSSKTVPNTGELFF
TRBV3-1	.	many	TRBJ2-3	TGTGCCAGCAGCCTCACCTCGGGACTCCCAAGCACAGATACGCAGTATTTT	CASSLTSGLPSTDTQYF
TRBV6-6	.	few	TRBJ2-1	TGTGCCAGCAGTGACCCCCACCTCTCCTACAATGAGCAGTTCTTC	CASSDPHLSYNEQFF
TRBV5-1	.	many	TRBJ2-5	TGCGCCAGCAGCTTCGGAGAGTCTCGGGAGACCCAGTACTTC	CASSFGESRETQYF
TRBV6-6	TRBD1	medium-sized	TRBJ1-4	TGTGCCAGCAGTTACTCGACAGGGCCAGGAGGGAAACTGTTTTTT	CASSYSTGPGGKLFF
TRBV10-3	TRBD1	many	TRBJ1-6	TGTGCCATCACTGGGGACAGAAATAATTCACCCCTCCACTTT	CAITGDRNNSPLHF
TRBV29-1	TRBD2	few	TRBJ2-1	TGCAGCGTGGGCCAACGGCGGGCGGGAGGTAAATACAATGAGCAGTTCTTC	CSVGQRRAGGKYNEQFF
TRBV24-1	TRBD2	many	TRBJ2-3	TGTGCCACCTCTCATGTAGCGGGACCCGATGACAGTACGCAGTATTTT	CATSHVAGPDDSTQYF
TRBV12-3/TRBV12-4	.	.	TRBJ2-2	TGTGCCAGCAGCGCTTTGGTACTCGGGGAGCTGTTTTTT	CASSALVLGELFF
TRBV11-2	.	many	TRBJ1-2	TGTGCCAGCAGCCGCGGAACTTCTAACTATGGCTACACCTTC	CASSRGTSNYGYTF
TRBV27	TRBD1	many	TRBJ2-1	TGTGCCAGCAGTCCGTACCAGGGGGCACCACGGGGCAATGAGCAGTTCTTC	CASSPYQGAPRGNEQFF
TRBV2	.	many	TRBJ1-1	TGTGCCAGCAGCAGTTTCATGAACACTGAAGCTTTCTTT	CASSSFMNTEAFF
TRBV20-1	.	.	TRBJ2-7	TGCAGTGCTAAGGGGGAGCCGGGCCCAGGGTACTTC	CSAKGEPGPGYF
TRBV29-1	.	many	TRBJ1-1	TGCAGCGTTGAAGAGGGGGGATGGAACACTGAAGCTTTCTTT	CSVEEGGWNTEAFF
TRBV15	.	.	TRBJ2-5	TGTGCCACCAGCAGAGATACCAGACCCCAAGAGACCCAGTACTTC	CATSRDTRPQETQYF
TRBV5-1	.	many	TRBJ1-2	TGCGCCAGCAGCTTCTCGACAGATATCTACTATGGCTACACCTTC	CASSFSTDIYYGYTF
TRBV15	.	.	TRBJ2-7	TGTGCCACCAGCCAGTCTTCCTCCTACGAGCAGTACTTC	CATSQSSSYEQYF
TRBV7-2	TRBD2	many	TRBJ2-1	TGTGCCAGCACCCCGACGGGACTAGCGGGAGGTTCCTACAATGAGCAGTTCTTC	CASTPTGLAGGSYNEQFF
TRBV7-2	TRBD1	.	TRBJ2-7	TGTGCCAGCAGCTTCGGCAGGGGGCTGGGCGAGCAGTACTTC	CASSFGRGLGEQYF
TRBV11-1	.	.	TRBJ2-7	TGTGCCAGCAGCCCTAGTCGGGGGGCCGGGGACGAGCAGTACTTC	CASSPSRGAGDEQYF
TRBV7-9	TRBD1	many	TRBJ2-7	TGTGCCAGCAGCTTATACGACAGGGGGACCGAGCAGTACTTC	CASSLYDRGTEQYF
TRBV29-1	.	many	TRBJ2-1	TGCAGCGCCCGAATTGAAACGACCTTCTCCTACAATGAGCAGTTCTTC	CSARIETTFSYNEQFF
TRBV18	.	many	TRBJ1-2	TGTGCCAGCTCACCGCGACCTGGGGAAGGCTACACCTTC	CASSPRPGEGYTF
TRBV28	TRBD1	.	TRBJ2-6	TGTGCCAGCAGTTTATGGTCCTCCAGGGGGACTGGGGCCAACGTCCTGACTTTC	CASSLWSSRGTGANVLTF
TRBV5-4	TRBD2	many	TRBJ2-5	TGTGCCAGCAGCTTGGGGAAGGCTAGCGGGGGTTTGAGTTGGGGGCCACAAGAGACCCAGTACTTC	CASSLGKASGGLSWGPQETQYF
TRBV5-1	.	many	TRBJ2-2	TGCGCCAGCAGCCCGCGGACAGAGGGCACCGGGGAGCTGTTTTTT	CASSPRTEGTGELFF
TRBV2	.	.	TRBJ2-2	TGTGCCAGCAGTGAAGCAGTGGGCCTAGCGACCGGGGAGCTGTTTTTT	CASSEAVGLATGELFF
TRBV28	TRBD1	many	TRBJ2-4	TGTGCCAGCAGTCCTTTAGCACAGGGGGCATCCAAAAACATTCAGTACTTC	CASSPLAQGASKNIQYF
TRBV5-1	TRBD1	many	TRBJ2-1	TGCGCCAGCAGCCACACGGAGGGGACAGGACGATACAATGAGCAGTTCTTC	CASSHTEGTGRYNEQFF
TRBV6-6	TRBD1	.	TRBJ2-7	TGTGCCAGCAGTCAACCAACGGGGACAGCGAATACTAGGGGCTCCTACGAGCAGTACTTC	CASSQPTGTANTRGSYEQYF
TRBV5-1	TRBD2	many	TRBJ2-1	TGCGCCAGCAGCCCAACTAGCGGGAACTACAATGAGCAGTTCTTC	CASSPTSGNYNEQFF
TRBV20-1	TRBD1	many	TRBJ1-1	TGCAGTGCTAGAACCCCTAACGACAGGGGCGGAGGAGCTTTCTTT	CSARTPNDRGGGAFF
TRBV20-1	TRBD2	many	TRBJ2-3	TGCAGTGCTAGTGGGAGGGGTAGTGAAGATACGCAGTATTTT	CSASGRGSEDTQYF
TRBV10-3	TRBD2	many	TRBJ2-2	TGTGCCATCAGGGGACTAGCGGGGGGATCCACCGGGGAGCTGTTTTTT	CAIRGLAGGSTGELFF
TRBV14	.	many	TRBJ2-2	TGTGCCAGCAGCCACGGTGGGACGAACACCGGGGAGCTGTTTTTT	CASSHGGTNTGELFF
TRBV20-1	TRBD2	.	TRBJ2-3	TGCAGTGCTAGAGATCCGGGACGGGAGGATGGCACAGATACGCAGTATTTT	CSARDPGREDGTDTQYF
TRBV14	TRBD2	many	TRBJ2-5	TGTGCCAGCAGCCAAGGGGGACTAGGCCTCCAAGAGACCCAGTACTTC	CASSQGGLGLQETQYF
TRBV5-5	TRBD2	many	TRBJ2-1	TGTGCCAGCAGCTCTAGCGGCCAGACCTACAATGAGCAGTTCTTC	CASSSSGQTYNEQFF
TRBV7-2	TRBD2	many	TRBJ2-7	TGTGCCAGCAGCTCCGGACTAGCGGGACACAACGCCTACGAGCAGTACTTC	CASSSGLAGHNAYEQYF
TRBV28	TRBD1	many	TRBJ1-2	TGTGCCAGCAGCCCGGGACAGAGATATGGCTACACCTTC	CASSPGQRYGYTF
TRBV7-2	.	many	TRBJ2-7	TGTGCCAGCAGCTTAGTAGGGGGGCCTTACGAGCAGTACTTC	CASSLVGGPYEQYF
TRBV5-1	TRBD1	many	TRBJ2-2	TGCGCCAGCAGCAATATTCCGGGACAGTTGAACACCGGGGAGCTGTTTTTT	CASSNIPGQLNTGELFF
TRBV5-1	TRBD2	many	TRBJ2-1	TGCGCCAGCAGCTCCCTAGCGGGAGGACGGAATGAGCAGTTCTTC	CASSSLAGGRNEQFF
TRBV6-5	.	.	TRBJ2-2	TGTGCCAGCAGTTACTCAAACTCGAACACCGGGGAGCTGTTTTTT	CASSYSNSNTGELFF
TRBV10-3	TRBD1	.	TRBJ2-4	TGTGCCATCAGTCCCGGACAGGGGAACATTCAGTACTTC	CAISPGQGNIQYF
TRBV20-1	TRBD2	many	TRBJ2-1	TGCAGTGCTCCTGTAAGCGGGAGGGCGCTAAGTTTCTTC	CSAPVSGRALSFF
TRBV10-3	.	many	TRBJ1-1	TGTGCCATCATGTCCGGACAGAGGAACACTGAAGCTTTCTTT	CAIMSGQRNTEAFF
TRBV5-1	.	many	TRBJ1-1	TGCGCCAGCAGCTGGGGGCGGCCCACTGAAGCTTTCTTT	CASSWGRPTEAFF
TRBV12-3/TRBV12-4	TRBD1	many	TRBJ2-5	TGTGCCAGCAGACCTTACAGGGGTCCGTCTGGAGAGACCCAGTACTTC	CASRPYRGPSGETQYF
TRBV4-3	.	many	TRBJ1-1	TGCGCCAGCAGCCAACAACCCACGGGGACTGAAGCTTTCTTT	CASSQQPTGTEAFF
TRBV6-5	.	many	TRBJ2-1	TGTGCCAGCAGTTACAATCTTCCGGGACAAGGATACGGTGAGCAGTTCTTC	CASSYNLPGQGYGEQFF